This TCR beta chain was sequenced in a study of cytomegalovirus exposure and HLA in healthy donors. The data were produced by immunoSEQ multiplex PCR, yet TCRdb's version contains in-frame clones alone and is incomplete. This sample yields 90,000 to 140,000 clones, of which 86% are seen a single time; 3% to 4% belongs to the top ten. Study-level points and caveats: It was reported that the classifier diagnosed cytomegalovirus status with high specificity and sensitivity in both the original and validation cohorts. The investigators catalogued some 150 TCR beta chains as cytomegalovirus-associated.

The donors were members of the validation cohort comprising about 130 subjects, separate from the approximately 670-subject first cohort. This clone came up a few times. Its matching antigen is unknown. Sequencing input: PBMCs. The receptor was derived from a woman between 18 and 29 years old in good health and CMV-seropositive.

Here the CDR3 reads CASSLPLMKSRKETQYF. The CDR3, as DNA: TGTGCCAGCAGCTTACCACTCATGAAGTCCCGTAAAGAGACCCAGTACTTC. The chain recombines TRBV11-2 with TRBJ2-5; D is uncertain. The CDR3 covers 17 residues. Trimming removed 2 bases at V and 3 bases at J, with 19 bases between. Germline V CDR1 and CDR2: SGHAT, FQNNGV.